This paragraph reports one T cell receptor (beta chain). Its specificity is not known. This record comes from a study of shared clonotypes between healthy human individuals. About the research overall: Each donor's CD8 memory used one plate, CD8 naive two, each CD4 subset three. Study-level points and caveats: Generally, naive subsets (rather than memory subsets) showed larger estimated richness.

Here immunoSEQ multiplex PCR was the method, and the copy in TCRdb shows in-frame clones only, minus some. The sample comprises around 1.9 million clones, under 95% of which are singletons, and 1.7% rests with the top ten. The V and J ends lost 1 base and 5 bases, in that order; junction bases with no gene match: 9. This CDR3 spans 16 amino acids. Germline lookup yields CDR1 SEHNR and CDR2 FQNEAQ (reference sequence). CD45RO-negative, CCR7-positively selected cells formed the naive CD8 fraction, excluding terminally differentiated effector memory CD45RA+ cells. The clonotype comes from a man between 18 and 29 years old in good health. Some clones in this sample may be carry-over from other donors' samples. The chain is built from TRBV7-9 and TRBJ2-7; 9 bases align to TRBD1. The material sequenced was naive CD8+ T cells from PBMCs. CDR3 region: CASSLVAGQGGNEQYF. The CDR3 DNA reads TGTGCCAGCAGCTTAGTTGCGGGACAGGGAGGCAACGAGCAGTACTTC.